What follows are 32 T cell receptor beta chains derived from one specimen sequenced in a study of CD8 T cells in Susac syndrome. An input of roughly 0.45 to 1 ug of RNA was subjected to reverse transcription using random hexamers. Each CDR3 protein is one row after TCRdb ran MiXCR on the immunoSEQ multiplex PCR reads. The data contain 190,000 or so distinct CDR3 sequences, nearly 95% of them singletons. The source material was CD4+ T cells from PBMCs. These receptors were obtained from a human donor with multiple sclerosis.

The V and J genes are TRBV24-1 and TRBJ2-5; possible D gene TRBD2, 6 bases. The CDR3 has 14 amino acids. Germline values: CDR1 KGHDR, CDR2 SFDVKD. The ends were cut back, 3 bases at V and 3 bases at J, with 10 bases in the middle. The CDR3 here is CATSDGGGEETQYF. Here the CDR3 DNA reads TGTGCCACCAGTGATGGAGGAGGGGAAGAGACCCAGTACTTC.

This clonotype showed up just once. This sequence joins TRBV12-3 or TRBV12-4 and TRBJ2-7; 10 bases align to TRBD2. This CDR3 region has 14 residues. J gave up 3 bases and V 6 bases, and 5 bases lay outside the gene matches. The CDR3 sequence: CASSRTSGIYEQYF. CDR3 DNA sequence: TGTGCCAGCAGCCGGACTAGCGGCATCTACGAGCAGTACTTC.

This rearrangement joins TRBV9 to TRBJ2-7, with a possible D match to TRBD2 (7 bases). This CDR3 region has 14 residues. V was trimmed by 4 bases and J by 3 bases, leaving 14 bases between them. The germline V gene has CDR1 SGDLS and CDR2 YYNGEE. CDR3 sequence: CASSKRDIHYEQYF. The CDR3 DNA sequence: TGTGCCAGCAGCAAGCGGGACATCCACTACGAGCAGTACTTC.

The V and J genes are TRBV3-1 and TRBJ2-5; the D gene is possibly TRBD2 (5 bases). Germline V gene sequence: CDR1 LGHDT, CDR2 YNNKEL (reference sequence). V was cut by 1 base and J by 5 bases, with 14 bases left in between. The CDR3 runs 15 residues. The DNA of the CDR3 is TGTGCCAGCAGCCAAGGGACTTCCAAAGGGGAGACCCAGTACTTC. It specifies CASSQGTSKGETQYF.

This clonotype was seen only once. For the CDR3, the DNA is TGCAGTGCTAGAGTAGCCTTGGGACTGGAGGAGACCCAGTACTTC. Translation gives CSARVALGLEETQYF. This chain joins TRBV20-1 and TRBJ2-5; D might be TRBD2 (6 bases). Germline CDR1 is DFQATT and CDR2 is SNEGSKA (reference sequence). The V and J ends lost 1 base and 5 bases respectively, with 17 bases between them. The CDR3 spans 15 residues.

The chain has TRBV29-1 and TRBJ1-2; 9 nucleotides match TRBD1. Germline loops: CDR1 SQVTM, CDR2 ANQGSEA. The V gene end was trimmed by 7 bases and the J gene end by 1 base; junction bases not matched to a gene: 13. The CDR3 has 16 residues. The CDR3 loop is CSATGQGGGGNYGYTF. CDR3 DNA: TGCAGCGCCACGGGACAGGGAGGAGGCGGTAACTATGGCTACACCTTC.

This chain joins TRBV7-9 and TRBJ1-1; D gene ambiguous. Germline CDR1 SEHNR, CDR2 FQNEAQ (reference sequence). The germline V and J ends were trimmed by 6 bases and 1 base, with 12 bases remaining between them. CDR3 size: 14 residues. CDR3 bases: TGTGCCAGCAGTAATGAGAGGACGAACACTGAAGCTTTCTTT. Protein product: CASSNERTNTEAFF. Variable domain in full (rest from reference TRBV7-9 and TRBJ1-1): DTGVSQNPRHKITKRGQNVTFRCDPISEHNRLYWYRQTLGQGPEFLTYFQNEAQLEKSRLLSDRFSAERPKGSFSTLEIQRTEQGDSAMYLCASSNERTNTEAFFGQGTRLTVV.

V gene TRBV24-1 combines with J gene TRBJ2-2, with 9 bases matching TRBD2. In germline, CDR1 is KGHDR, CDR2 SFDVKD. V shed 4 bases and J 6 bases; nucleotides not matched to a gene: 8. This CDR3 is built from 16 residues. The CDR3 DNA is TGTGCCACCAGTGACTCCTGGACTAGCGCAGCCGGGGAGCTGTTTTTT. It codes for CATSDSWTSAAGELFF.

The chain carries TRBV4-1 and TRBJ1-1; 8 bases align to TRBD1. The V gene end was trimmed by 2 bases and the J gene end by 6 bases; junction bases not matched to a gene: 14. CDR3 length: 17 residues. CDR1 and CDR2 from the germline V gene are MGHRA and YSYEKL. CDR3 residues: CASSQPPSRTGTSEAFF. Written as DNA, the CDR3 is TGCGCCAGCAGCCAACCCCCGTCGCGGACAGGGACGTCTGAAGCTTTCTTT.

The rearrangement uses TRBV30 and TRBJ2-1; D may be TRBD1 (5 bases). The ends were cut back, 1 base at V and 2 bases at J, with 15 bases in the middle. The CDR3 sequence is 16 residues long. Germline V gene data show CDR1 as GTSNPN and CDR2 as SVGIG (reference sequence). CDR3 bases: TGTGCCTGGAGTGAAAAGGGGCGAACTACCTACAATGAGCAGTTCTTC. Its translation is CAWSEKGRTTYNEQFF.

This CDR3 is CSARVSLGAGGYNEQFF. CDR3 coding DNA: TGCAGTGCTAGAGTCTCACTTGGAGCGGGGGGGTACAATGAGCAGTTCTTC. The chain carries TRBV20-1 and TRBJ2-1, with 10 positions matching TRBD2. J lost 4 bases, V lost 1 base, and 10 bases had no gene match. CDR3 length: 17 amino acids. Germline loops: CDR1 DFQATT, CDR2 SNEGSKA (reference sequence).

The rearrangement links TRBV19 to TRBJ2-4; 8 nucleotides line up with TRBD1. CDR1 is LNHDA and CDR2 is SQIVND in the germline V gene (reference sequence). This CDR3 region has 15 residues. V shed 5 bases, J shed 0 bases, and the junction held 3 bases outside the gene matches. CDR3: CASSRDRLAKNIQYF. In nucleotides, the CDR3 is TGTGCCAGTAGTCGGGACAGGCTAGCCAAAAACATTCAGTACTTC.

This clonotype appeared once. This chain uses TRBV29-1 with TRBJ2-7; 9 bases match TRBD2. The CDR3 runs 14 residues. With 4 bases clipped from V and 5 bases from J, the junction kept 9 bases outside the gene matches. From germline, CDR1 is SQVTM and CDR2 ANQGSEA. CDR3 residues: CSVGISGRKNEQYF. CDR3 in DNA: TGCAGCGTTGGGATTAGCGGGAGAAAAAACGAGCAGTACTTC.

This clonotype was counted only a few times. The CDR3 DNA sequence: TGCAGCGTTGTAGAGAACTATGGCTACACCTTC. The encoded protein is CSVVENYGYTF. The V gene is TRBV29-1, the J gene TRBJ1-2; D unresolved. The length of the CDR3 is 11 residues. V was clipped by 4 bases and J by 2 bases, with 5 bases between them. Germline-derived CDR1 and CDR2 are SQVTM and ANQGSEA.

The V call is TRBV5-1, the J call TRBJ2-4; D unclear. From germline, CDR1 is SGHRS and CDR2 YFSETQ. V lost 0 bases and J lost 8, with 9 bases in between. This CDR3 has 13 residues. The CDR3 DNA sequence: TGCGCCAGCAGCTTGGCTGGGGTGGACATTCAGTACTTC. Protein product: CASSLAGVDIQYF.

The V and J genes are TRBV15 and TRBJ1-5; D remains ambiguous. The CDR3 extends over 14 amino acids. Looked up from germline, CDR1 is LNHNV and CDR2 is YYDKDF (reference sequence). Trimming cost V 1 base and J 4 bases, with 8 bases left between them. CDR3 nucleotides: TGTGCCACCAGCAGAGGCGGGGATAATCAGCCCCAGCATTTT. Its protein is CATSRGGDNQPQHF.

This sequence joins TRBV5-6 and TRBJ1-2; the D is unclear. Germline V lookup: CDR1 SGHDT, CDR2 YYEEEE. Trimming removed 7 bases from V and 0 bases from J, with 10 bases in between. CDR3 length: 13 residues. The CDR3 nucleotides are TGTGCCAGCCGCCCGGCGACTAACTATGGCTACACCTTC. This codes for CASRPATNYGYTF.

The rearrangement joins TRBV30 to TRBJ2-7; TRBD1 agrees at 9 bases. The CDR3 covers 13 residues. Germline V gives CDR1 GTSNPN, CDR2 SVGIG (reference sequence). The trim removed 8 bases at V and 4 bases at J, leaving 9 bases unmatched. The CDR3 loop reads CAGERDRAYEQYF. CDR3 DNA sequence: TGTGCCGGAGAACGGGACAGGGCTTACGAGCAGTACTTC.

In DNA form, the CDR3 reads TGTGCCAGCATCCGGGGGGATGGCAATGAGCAGTTCTTC. Protein product: CASIRGDGNEQFF. This chain links TRBV11-2 with TRBJ2-1, with 7 bases fitting TRBD2. V shed 7 bases and J 6 bases; nucleotides not matched to a gene: 6. The germline V gene encodes CDR1 SGHAT and CDR2 FQNNGV. This CDR3 spans 13 amino acids.

V and J are TRBV2 and TRBJ1-2; the match to TRBD1 covers 7 bases. Unmatched junction bases numbered 4, after V lost 6 bases and J lost 6 bases. This CDR3 spans 12 amino acids. In germline, CDR1 is SNHLY, CDR2 FYNNEI. The CDR3 loop is CASRRDSHGYTF. The CDR3 DNA sequence: TGTGCCAGCAGAAGGGACAGCCATGGCTACACCTTC.

The chain recombines TRBV20-1 with TRBJ2-1; perhaps TRBD1 as D (8 bases). The CDR3 is 14 amino acids. Germline V CDR1 and CDR2: DFQATT, SNEGSKA (reference sequence). V was pared by 4 bases and J by 6 bases, with 16 bases between. DNA for the CDR3: TGCAGTGCTACTTACAGGGGGGGAATCAATGAGCAGTTCTTC. Its translation is CSATYRGGINEQFF.

This chain uses TRBV5-1 with TRBJ1-2; a weak D match, TRBD1 (5 bases). From germline, CDR1 is SGHRS and CDR2 YFSETQ. The V end was cut by 0 bases, the J end by 3 bases, with 9 bases between. CDR3 length: 14 residues. CDR3 nucleotides: TGCGCCAGCAGCTTGGCCCGGGGCGACTATGGCTACACCTTC. Protein: CASSLARGDYGYTF.

The gene calls are TRBV18 and TRBJ2-1; D remains ambiguous. The germline V and J ends were trimmed by 0 bases and 6 bases, with 9 bases remaining between them. The CDR3 consists of 14 residues. Germline CDR1 is KGHSH and CDR2 is LQKENI. The CDR3 region is CASSPPSLSNEQFF. DNA of the CDR3: TGTGCCAGCTCACCACCCTCCCTGAGCAATGAGCAGTTCTTC.

The chain recombines TRBV9 with TRBJ2-6; D is unclear. Trimming pared 6 bases from V and 0 bases from J, leaving 4 bases between. CDR3 length equals 13 residues. CDR1 and CDR2 (germline): SGDLS, YYNGEE. DNA of the CDR3: TGTGCCAGCAAAAACTCTGGGGCCAACGTCCTGACTTTC. As protein: CASKNSGANVLTF.

The table lists this clonotype with a count of one. CDR3 sequence reads: CAWYSASYNEQFF. The CDR3 bases are TGTGCCTGGTATTCCGCTTCCTACAATGAGCAGTTCTTC. The rearrangement uses TRBV30 and TRBJ2-1, with unresolved D. V was clipped by 5 bases and J by 1 base, with 9 bases between them. Germline V gene lookup returns CDR1 GTSNPN and CDR2 SVGIG (reference sequence). This CDR3 spans 13 amino acids.

The chain is built from TRBV12-5 and TRBJ2-7, with D possibly being TRBD2 (5 bases). Germline loops: CDR1 LGHNT, CDR2 FRNRAP. The CDR3 runs to 11 residues. V was clipped by 6 bases and J by 5 bases, with 8 bases between them. For the CDR3, the DNA is TGTGCTAGTGGAATGACTAACGAGCAGTACTTC. Translation: CASGMTNEQYF.

The rearrangement links TRBV3-1 to TRBJ2-2, with 8 bases fitting TRBD2. Trimming removed 4 bases from V and 4 bases from J; junction bases left unmatched: 5. Per germline, CDR1 LGHDT and CDR2 YNNKEL (reference sequence). The CDR3 sequence is 15 residues long. The CDR3 spells CASSPRTSPTGELFF. The CDR3 DNA is TGTGCCAGCAGCCCCCGGACTAGCCCCACCGGGGAGCTGTTTTTT.

The rearrangement links TRBV5-1 to TRBJ2-5, with unresolved D. The CDR3 totals 13 residues. Between the trimmed V and J ends, which lost 1 base and 5 bases, there was a span of 9 bases. Germline V lookup: CDR1 SGHRS, CDR2 YFSETQ. CDR3 residues: CASSLNHGETQYF. The DNA for the CDR3 is TGCGCCAGCAGCTTGAACCATGGGGAGACCCAGTACTTC.

V is TRBV30 and J is TRBJ1-1; D is unclear. Per germline, CDR1 GTSNPN and CDR2 SVGIG (reference sequence). The ends were cut back, 1 base at V and 2 bases at J, with 8 bases in the middle. The length of the CDR3 is 13 residues. This CDR3 is CAWSGGINTEAFF. The CDR3 region has the DNA TGTGCCTGGAGTGGGGGAATTAACACTGAAGCTTTCTTT.

J is TRBJ1-2 and V is TRBV18; maybe TRBD1 (5 bases). This CDR3 has 13 residues. Between the trimmed V and J ends, which lost 6 bases and 8 bases, there was a span of 16 bases. CDR1 is KGHSH and CDR2 is LQKENI in the germline V gene. CDR3 DNA: TGTGCCAGCTCCGTCCAGGGAGACGGCGGCTACACCTTC. Protein: CASSVQGDGGYTF.

J is TRBJ1-5 and V is TRBV7-9; D not resolved. V was clipped by 8 bases and J by 3 bases, with 14 bases between them. Germline assignment: CDR1 SEHNR and CDR2 FQNEAQ (reference sequence). CDR3 size: 14 residues. The CDR3 loop is CASGLSGYNQPQHF. The CDR3 bases are TGTGCCAGCGGTTTAAGTGGGTACAATCAGCCCCAGCATTTT. Combining the CDR3 with reference TRBV7-9 and TRBJ1-5 gives the whole variable domain DTGVSQNPRHKITKRGQNVTFRCDPISEHNRLYWYRQTLGQGPEFLTYFQNEAQLEKSRLLSDRFSAERPKGSFSTLEIQRTEQGDSAMYLCASGLSGYNQPQHFGDGTRLSIL.

This chain connects TRBV7-3 to TRBJ1-5; D is undetermined. The V end lost 0 bases, the J end lost 7 bases, and 7 bases lay between the germline ends. Germline CDR1 and CDR2: SGHTA and FQGTGA. This CDR3 spans 13 amino acids. The CDR3 loop is CASSLTGSQPQHF. CDR3 coding DNA: TGTGCCAGCAGCTTAACAGGGAGCCAGCCCCAGCATTTT.